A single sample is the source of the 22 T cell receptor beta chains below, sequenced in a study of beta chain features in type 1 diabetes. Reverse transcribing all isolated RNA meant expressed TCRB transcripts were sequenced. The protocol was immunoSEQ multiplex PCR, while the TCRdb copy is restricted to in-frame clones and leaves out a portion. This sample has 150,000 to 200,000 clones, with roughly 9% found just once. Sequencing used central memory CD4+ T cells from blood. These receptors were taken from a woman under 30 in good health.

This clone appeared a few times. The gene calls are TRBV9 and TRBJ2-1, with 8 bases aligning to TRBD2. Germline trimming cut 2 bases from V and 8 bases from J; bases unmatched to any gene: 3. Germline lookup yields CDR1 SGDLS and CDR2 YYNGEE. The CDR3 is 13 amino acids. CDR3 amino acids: CASSVSGNHEQFF. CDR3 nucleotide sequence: TGTGCCAGCAGCGTTAGCGGGAATCATGAGCAGTTCTTC.

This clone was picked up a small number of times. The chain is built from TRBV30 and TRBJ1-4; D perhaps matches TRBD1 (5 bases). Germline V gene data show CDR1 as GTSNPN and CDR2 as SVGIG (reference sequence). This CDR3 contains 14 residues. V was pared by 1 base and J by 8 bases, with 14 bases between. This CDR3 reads CAWSGVQGGEKLFF. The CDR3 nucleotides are TGTGCCTGGAGTGGAGTTCAGGGTGGGGAAAAACTGTTTTTT.

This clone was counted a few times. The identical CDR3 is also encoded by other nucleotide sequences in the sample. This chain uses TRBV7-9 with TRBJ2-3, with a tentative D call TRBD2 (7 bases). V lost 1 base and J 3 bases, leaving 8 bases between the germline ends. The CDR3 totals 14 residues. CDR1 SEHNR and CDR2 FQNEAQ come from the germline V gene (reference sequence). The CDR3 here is CASSLEGGTDTQYF. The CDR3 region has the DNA TGTGCCAGCAGCTTAGAGGGGGGGACAGATACGCAGTATTTT.

The CDR3 region is CASSIYQGNTEAFF. The CDR3 DNA reads TGTGCCAGCAGCATTTATCAGGGGAACACTGAAGCTTTCTTT. This chain links TRBV5-6 with TRBJ1-1, with D perhaps matching TRBD1 (5 bases). CDR3 length: 14 amino acids. V was clipped by 4 bases and J by 1 base, with 11 bases between them. The germline V gene has CDR1 SGHDT and CDR2 YYEEEE.

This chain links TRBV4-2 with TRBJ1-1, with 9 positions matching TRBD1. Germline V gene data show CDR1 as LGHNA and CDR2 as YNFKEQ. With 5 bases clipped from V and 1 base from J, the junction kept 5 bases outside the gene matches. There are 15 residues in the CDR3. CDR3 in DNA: TGTGCCAGCAGCTTACCGGGACAGGGGAACACTGAAGCTTTCTTT. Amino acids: CASSLPGQGNTEAFF.

DNA of the CDR3: TGTGCCTGGAGTTTATGGACAGCCGCAGCTAATGAAAAACTGTTTTTT. It encodes CAWSLWTAAANEKLFF. The rearrangement joins TRBV30 to TRBJ1-4, with D perhaps matching TRBD1 (6 bases). The CDR3 totals 16 residues. V gave up 2 bases and J gave up 3 bases, with 16 bases separating them. Germline CDR1 GTSNPN, CDR2 SVGIG (reference sequence).

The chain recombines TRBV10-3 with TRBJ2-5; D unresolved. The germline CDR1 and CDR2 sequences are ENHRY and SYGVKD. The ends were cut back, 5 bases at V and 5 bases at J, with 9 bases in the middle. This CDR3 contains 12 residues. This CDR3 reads CAISSRQETQYF. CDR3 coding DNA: TGTGCCATCAGTTCACGCCAGGAGACCCAGTACTTC.

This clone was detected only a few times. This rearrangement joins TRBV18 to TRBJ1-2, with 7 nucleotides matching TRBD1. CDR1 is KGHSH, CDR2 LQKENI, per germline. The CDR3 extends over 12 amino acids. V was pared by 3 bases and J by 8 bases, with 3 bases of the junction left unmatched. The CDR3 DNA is TGTGCCAGCTCACCGTCAGGGGGGGGCTACACCTTC. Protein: CASSPSGGGYTF.

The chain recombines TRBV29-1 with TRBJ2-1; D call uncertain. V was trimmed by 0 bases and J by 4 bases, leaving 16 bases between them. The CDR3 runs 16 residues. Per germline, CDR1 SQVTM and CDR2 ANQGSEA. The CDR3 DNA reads TGCAGCGTTGAAGATTCAGGTACCCTTTCTTACAATGAGCAGTTCTTC. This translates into CSVEDSGTLSYNEQFF.

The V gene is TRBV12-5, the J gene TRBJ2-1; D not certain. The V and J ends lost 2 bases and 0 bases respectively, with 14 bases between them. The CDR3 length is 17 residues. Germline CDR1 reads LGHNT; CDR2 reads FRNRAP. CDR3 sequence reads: CASGLSPTPSSYNEQFF. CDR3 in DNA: TGTGCTAGTGGTTTGTCACCGACACCAAGCTCCTACAATGAGCAGTTCTTC.

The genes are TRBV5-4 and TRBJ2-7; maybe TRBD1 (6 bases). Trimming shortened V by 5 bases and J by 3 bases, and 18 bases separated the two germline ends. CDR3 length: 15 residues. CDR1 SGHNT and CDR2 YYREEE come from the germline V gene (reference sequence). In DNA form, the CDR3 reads TGTGCCAGCAGGCCAGCGTTGGGGGCTGGCTACGAGCAGTACTTC. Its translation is CASRPALGAGYEQYF.

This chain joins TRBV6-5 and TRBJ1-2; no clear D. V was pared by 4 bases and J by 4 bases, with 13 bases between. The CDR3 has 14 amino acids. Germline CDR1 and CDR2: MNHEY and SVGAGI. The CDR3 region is CASSSQRAGYGYTF. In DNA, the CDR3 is TGTGCCAGCAGTTCCCAAAGAGCTGGCTATGGCTACACCTTC.

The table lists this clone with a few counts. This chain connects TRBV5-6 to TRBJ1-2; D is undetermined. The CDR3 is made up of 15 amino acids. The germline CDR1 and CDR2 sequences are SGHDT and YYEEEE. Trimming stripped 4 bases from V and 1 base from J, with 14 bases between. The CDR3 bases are TGTGCCAGCAGCCCCGGGGTTGAGCTTAACTATGGCTACACCTTC. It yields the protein CASSPGVELNYGYTF.

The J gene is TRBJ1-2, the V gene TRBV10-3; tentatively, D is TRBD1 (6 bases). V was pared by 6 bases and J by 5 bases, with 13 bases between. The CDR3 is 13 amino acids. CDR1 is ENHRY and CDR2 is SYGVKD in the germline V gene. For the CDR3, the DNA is TGTGCCATCAGCCAGGGGCAGGAATATGGCTACACCTTC. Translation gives CAISQGQEYGYTF.

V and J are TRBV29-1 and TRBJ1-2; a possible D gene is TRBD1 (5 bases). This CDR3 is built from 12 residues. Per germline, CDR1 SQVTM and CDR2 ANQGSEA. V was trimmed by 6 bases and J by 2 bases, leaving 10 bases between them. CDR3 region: CSVVGGNYGYTF. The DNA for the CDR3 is TGCAGCGTGGTGGGGGGAAACTATGGCTACACCTTC. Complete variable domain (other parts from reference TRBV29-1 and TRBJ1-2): SAVISQKPSRDICQRGTSLTIQCQVDSQVTMMFWYRQQPGQSLTLIATANQGSEATYESGFVIDKFPISRPNLTFSTLTVSNMSPEDSSIYLCSVVGGNYGYTFGSGTRLTVV.

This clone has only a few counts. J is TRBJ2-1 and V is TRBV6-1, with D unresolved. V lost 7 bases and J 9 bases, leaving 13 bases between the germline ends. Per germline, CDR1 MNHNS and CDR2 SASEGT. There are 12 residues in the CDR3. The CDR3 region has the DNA TGTGCCAGCAAAGGTAGCTTGTCTGAGCAGTTCTTC. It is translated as CASKGSLSEQFF.

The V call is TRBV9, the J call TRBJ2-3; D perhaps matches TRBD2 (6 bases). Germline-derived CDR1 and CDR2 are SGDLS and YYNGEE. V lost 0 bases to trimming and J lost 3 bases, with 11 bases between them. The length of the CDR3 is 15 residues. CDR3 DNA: TGTGCCAGCAGCGTAGAAGGAGGGCCGACAGATACGCAGTATTTT. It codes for CASSVEGGPTDTQYF.

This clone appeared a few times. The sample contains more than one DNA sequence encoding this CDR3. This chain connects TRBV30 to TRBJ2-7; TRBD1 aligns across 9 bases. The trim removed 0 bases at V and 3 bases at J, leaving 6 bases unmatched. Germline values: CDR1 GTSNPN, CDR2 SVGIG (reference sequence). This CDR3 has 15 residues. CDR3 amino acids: CAWSVRGTGFYEQYF. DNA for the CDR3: TGTGCCTGGAGTGTACGGGGGACAGGGTTCTACGAGCAGTACTTC.

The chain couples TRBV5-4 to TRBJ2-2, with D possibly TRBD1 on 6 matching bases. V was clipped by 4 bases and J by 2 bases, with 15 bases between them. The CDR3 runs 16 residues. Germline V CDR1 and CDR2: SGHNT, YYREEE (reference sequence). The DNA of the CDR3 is TGTGCCAGCAGCGGCGGTAGAGGGGGTAACACCGGGGAGCTGTTTTTT. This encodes CASSGGRGGNTGELFF.

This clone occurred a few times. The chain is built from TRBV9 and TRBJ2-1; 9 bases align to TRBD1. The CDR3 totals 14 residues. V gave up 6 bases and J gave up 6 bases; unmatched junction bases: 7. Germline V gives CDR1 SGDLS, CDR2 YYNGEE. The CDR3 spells CASTRDRVPNEQFF. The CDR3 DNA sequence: TGTGCCAGCACCCGGGACAGGGTACCCAATGAGCAGTTCTTC.

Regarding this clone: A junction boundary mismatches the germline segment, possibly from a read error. The CDR3 DNA sequence: TGTGCTAGCAGCCGTGATAGCAACAATGAGCAGTTCTTC. This gives the protein CASSRDSNNEQFF. The chain carries TRBV7-7 and TRBJ2-1; D is uncertain. The CDR3 extends over 13 amino acids. Germline V CDR1 and CDR2: SSHAT, FNYEAQ (reference sequence).

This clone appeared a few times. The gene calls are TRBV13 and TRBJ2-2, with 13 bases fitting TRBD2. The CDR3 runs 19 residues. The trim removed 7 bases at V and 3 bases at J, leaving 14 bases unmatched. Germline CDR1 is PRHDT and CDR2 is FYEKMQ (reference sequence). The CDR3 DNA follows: TGTGCCAGCATGATGGTTCGAGGACTAGCGGGAGCGCACACCGGGGAGCTGTTTTTT. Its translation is CASMMVRGLAGAHTGELFF.